Listed below are T cell receptor beta chains from one sample, sequenced in a study of regulatory T cells in long-lasting Graves disease. TCRdb recomputed calls from the multiplex PCR reads with MiXCR, one row per CDR3 protein. The table records more than 650,000 distinct CDR3 sequences, 25% to 30% of them present only once. The material sequenced was peripheral blood mononuclear cells (PBMCs), taken when the disease was refractory, from a patient treated with antithyroid drugs. These receptors were obtained from a female donor with Graves disease. Both conserved end residues are part of each CDR3. The D gene is left open where the match is weak.

d_call v_call cdr3_length cdr3_aa
NA TRBV5-1 13 CASSLVRASEQYF
TRBD1 TRBV2 18 CASSGRDRGLLGSETQYF
NA TRBV27 15 CASSFSQLVNTEAFF
NA TRBV6-2/TRBV6-3 12 CASRGIEETQYF
NA TRBV19 15 CASSIDLQGGEKLFF
TRBD1 TRBV30 11 CAWAGQVEAFF
TRBD1 TRBV28 15 CASTTRQGSTQPQHF
TRBD1 TRBV11-3 13 CASSLNRGGEAFF
NA TRBV4-1 16 CASSQDWGNSNQPQHF
TRBD2 TRBV20-1 16 CSAREASGSSYNEQFF
TRBD1 TRBV3-1 15 CASSQPTGGQETQYF
NA TRBV7-9 14 CASSLVEEYYGYTF
NA TRBV5-1 13 CASSFQGAEKLFF
TRBD2 TRBV19 15 CASKLGLVPTGELFF
NA TRBV28 14 CASSQGHMNTEAFF
NA TRBV29-1 16 CSVETRIDIGVYGYTF
TRBD1 TRBV2 14 CASSVDRGLTEAFF
NA TRBV6-2/TRBV6-3 14 CASSYSSLNTEAFF
NA TRBV12-3/TRBV12-4 14 CASSSTLSDTEAFF
NA TRBV19 17 CASSPRGRPYSGNTIYF
NA TRBV20-1 12 CSARTEQYEQYF
TRBD1 TRBV3-1 15 CASSQGTGLNSPLHF
NA TRBV9 14 CASSVTGDGETQYF
NA TRBV29-1 12 CSAGAWAAEAFF
TRBD2 TRBV7-9 13 CASSSLAGGTQYF
TRBD2 TRBV15 14 CANADGGRFHEQYF
NA TRBV11-2 13 CASSLEKGNTQYF
NA TRBV30 9 CAWPEGYTF
NA TRBV15 14 CATSTNRRSYEQYF
TRBD1 TRBV12-3/TRBV12-4 12 CASRSTGQGLVF
NA TRBV19 15 CASSIWGTGFTEAFF
TRBD1 TRBV2 13 CATIPGQTIEAFF
NA TRBV29-1 15 CSVEGTAGRYGGYTF
NA TRBV6-1 14 CASSEGPGNYGYTF
NA TRBV6-1 14 CASSRDVKNTEAFF
NA TRBV20-1 15 CSANHQIKGNQPQHF
NA TRBV2 13 CASSVAGYTEAFF
NA TRBV28 15 CASSDQSSYNSPLHF
TRBD1 TRBV20-1 14 CSARPGQGGYEQYF
NA TRBV6-1 14 CASSVTRDSYEQYF